What follows are 27 T cell receptor beta chains derived from one specimen sequenced in a study of T cell clonotyping in hematopoietic cell transplantation. Method: immunoSEQ multiplex PCR; TCRdb's copy keeps in-frame clones and lacks some. The repertoire holds some 4,300 clones, with 80% to 95% as singletons. Sample: peripheral blood mononuclear cells. The source of these receptors is a man aged 35-49 years in good health. Some clones in this sample may be carry-over from other donors' samples.

This rearrangement joins TRBV5-1 to TRBJ2-2; D not certain. This CDR3 region has 14 residues. The germline V gene has CDR1 SGHRS and CDR2 YFSETQ. V lost 0 bases to trimming and J lost 3 bases, with 6 bases between them. The CDR3 sequence is CASSLAQHTGELFF. The CDR3 bases are TGCGCCAGCAGCTTGGCGCAGCACACCGGGGAGCTGTTTTTT.

This chain uses TRBV7-9 with TRBJ2-1, with 8 bases identical to TRBD2. The CDR3 is 16 residues long. Germline CDR1 and CDR2: SEHNR and FQNEAQ (reference sequence). V was pared by 1 base and J by 1 base, with 3 bases of the junction left unmatched. CDR3 in DNA: TGTGCCAGCAGCTTAGTAGCGGGACCTTCCTACAATGAGCAGTTCTTC. As protein: CASSLVAGPSYNEQFF.

This clone was seen only a few times. The V and J genes are TRBV6-7 and TRBJ1-4, with a tentative D call TRBD1 (5 bases). TRBV6-7 is marked as an open reading frame, function uncertain. The CDR3 is made up of 19 amino acids. Trimming took off 2 bases at V and 0 bases at J, with 19 bases between the two ends. CDR3 sequence: CASSYNQGVRKSTNEKLFF. The CDR3 DNA reads as TGTGCCAGCAGTTACAACCAGGGAGTTCGCAAATCAACTAATGAAAAACTGTTTTTT.

The rearrangement joins TRBV7-6 to TRBJ2-5; 9 nucleotides agree with TRBD1. CDR3 length equals 14 residues. V was pared by 5 bases and J by 5 bases, with 6 bases of the junction left unmatched. CDR1 and CDR2 from the germline V gene are SGHVS and FNYEAQ. This CDR3 is CASSQTGGAETQYF. The CDR3 coding sequence is TGTGCCAGCAGCCAAACAGGGGGCGCCGAGACCCAGTACTTC.

The CDR3 loop reads CASSGAYEQYF. CDR3 DNA sequence: TGTGCCAGCAGTGGGGCCTACGAGCAGTACTTC. This chain links TRBV25-1 with TRBJ2-7; D is unclear. CDR1 and CDR2 (germline): MGHDK, SYGVNS. Trimming removed 4 bases at V and 2 bases at J, with 3 bases between. This CDR3 comprises 11 residues.

The chain combines TRBV19 with TRBJ1-1; 8 bases match TRBD1. Trimming at V came to 2 bases and at J to 3 bases, leaving 5 bases not matched to a gene. The length of the CDR3 is 15 residues. Looked up from germline, CDR1 is LNHDA and CDR2 is SQIVND (reference sequence). CDR3 sequence reads: CASSIPQGGDTEAFF. Here the CDR3 DNA reads TGTGCCAGTAGTATACCACAGGGGGGGGACACTGAAGCTTTCTTT.

The gene calls are TRBV4-3 and TRBJ2-1; D unclear. With 4 bases removed from V and 6 bases from J, the gap between germline ends came to 16 bases. The germline gives CDR1 LGHNA, CDR2 YSLEER. This CDR3 is built from 15 residues. As DNA, the CDR3 is TGCGCCAGCAGCCGGTTTTCCGAAGGGCCCAATGAGCAGTTCTTC. This gives the protein CASSRFSEGPNEQFF.

V is TRBV11-3 and J is TRBJ2-1; D is possibly TRBD2 (5 bases). Trimming shortened V by 2 bases and J by 7 bases, and 9 bases separated the two germline ends. Germline lookup yields CDR1 SGHNT and CDR2 YENEEA. The CDR3 sequence is 13 residues long. CDR3 sequence reads: CASSLYEGNEQFF. The CDR3 region has the DNA TGTGCCAGCAGCTTATATGAGGGAAATGAGCAGTTCTTC.

The rearrangement joins TRBV7-2 to TRBJ2-7; TRBD1 agrees at 10 bases. V lost 5 bases, J lost 6 bases, and 13 bases stayed unmatched. The CDR3 has 16 residues. Germline V gives CDR1 SGHTA, CDR2 FQGNSA. This chain's CDR3 is CASSRVWGQGLGEQYF. The CDR3, as DNA: TGTGCCAGCAGCCGAGTTTGGGGACAGGGGTTAGGCGAGCAGTACTTC.

The chain carries TRBV7-3 and TRBJ2-3; D unresolved. V was clipped by 5 bases and J by 0 bases, with 9 bases between them. Per germline, CDR1 SGHTA and CDR2 FQGTGA. This CDR3 has 14 amino acids. The CDR3 nucleotides read TGTGCCAGCAGCCCCTCGACGAGCACAGATACGCAGTATTTT. This sequence encodes CASSPSTSTDTQYF. The full variable domain, its missing parts supplied by reference TRBV7-3 and TRBJ2-3, is GAGVSQTPSNKVTEKGKYVELRCDPISGHTALYWYRQSLGQGPEFLIYFQGTGAADDSGLPNDRFFAVRPEGSVSTLKIQRTERGDSAVYLCASSPSTSTDTQYFGPGTRLTVL.

The genes are TRBV7-2 and TRBJ2-3; TRBD1 matches 8 bases. The CDR3 sequence is 16 residues long. V shed 2 bases and J 4 bases; nucleotides not matched to a gene: 8. The V gene's germline CDR1 is SGHTA and CDR2 FQGNSA. Written as DNA, the CDR3 is TGTGCCAGCAGCTTAACGGGCAGGGGGCTGGCAGATACGCAGTATTTT. Translation gives CASSLTGRGLADTQYF.

The chain has TRBV6-5 and TRBJ1-5; TRBD1 might be the D (6 bases). Germline values: CDR1 MNHEY, CDR2 SVGAGI. The CDR3 has 13 amino acids. Between the trimmed V and J ends, which lost 6 bases and 8 bases, there was a span of 14 bases. CDR3 nucleotides: TGTGCCAGCAGACCATTCGGGGGCGAGCCCCAGCATTTT. It yields the protein CASRPFGGEPQHF.

The chain employs TRBV5-1 and TRBJ2-1; unclear D gene. Germline V gives CDR1 SGHRS, CDR2 YFSETQ. Trimming removed 5 bases at V and 7 bases at J, with 16 bases between. The CDR3 is 14 amino acids. CDR3 sequence reads: CASSSTLPPNEQFF. The CDR3 DNA is TGCGCCAGCAGTTCCACCCTCCCACCGAATGAGCAGTTCTTC.

The V and J genes are TRBV7-2 and TRBJ1-1; D unresolved. This CDR3 is 14 amino acids long. V was clipped by 3 bases and J by 2 bases, with 10 bases between them. Germline V gene lookup returns CDR1 SGHTA and CDR2 FQGNSA. CDR3 in amino acids: CASSFTRHNTEAFF. For the CDR3, the DNA is TGTGCCAGCAGCTTTACCCGACACAACACTGAAGCTTTCTTT.

This clone was observed once. One junction end does not reproduce the germline sequence, and a read error may be involved. The rearrangement uses TRBV7-7 and TRBJ2-2; maybe TRBD2 (6 bases). CDR3 length: 15 amino acids. Germline V gives CDR1 SSHAT, CDR2 FNYEAQ (reference sequence). The CDR3 nucleotides read TGTGCTAGCAGCTTCGGGAGTGCGAACACCGGGGAGCTGTTTTTT. This codes for CASSFGSANTGELFF.

The chain carries TRBV27 and TRBJ1-6; TRBD1 aligns across 10 bases. The CDR3 is 15 residues long. Per the germline V gene, CDR1 is MNHEY and CDR2 is SMNVEV (reference sequence). V was clipped by 5 bases and J by 14 bases; unmatched bases: 12. In DNA form, the CDR3 reads TGTGCCAGCAGTCGACAGGGGGCAAGAGGGGGGGCCCTCCACTTT. Translating gives CASSRQGARGGALHF.

The chain combines TRBV7-2 with TRBJ2-3, with TRBD2 matching 7 bases. Germline assignment: CDR1 SGHTA and CDR2 FQGNSA. The CDR3 loop spans 16 amino acids. The V segment lost 6 bases and the J segment 6 bases; nucleotides outside the gene matches: 15. In nucleotides, the CDR3 is TGTGCCAGCAGAGGTCGTATAGCGGGTTTTATGGATACGCAGTATTTT. It yields the protein CASRGRIAGFMDTQYF.

This chain links TRBV9 with TRBJ1-1; 12 positions agree with TRBD1. CDR3 size: 20 residues. V trimming: 1 base; J trimming: 1 base; junction bases outside the gene matches: 14. Germline V gene sequence: CDR1 SGDLS, CDR2 YYNGEE. In DNA form, the CDR3 reads TGTGCCAGCAGCGTATTTCCCATGGGACAGGGGGCAGAGGGGAACACTGAAGCTTTCTTT. Translation: CASSVFPMGQGAEGNTEAFF.

The chain couples TRBV13 to TRBJ2-2; D could derive from TRBD1 or TRBD2 (6 bases each). CDR3 size: 16 residues. The germline V and J ends were trimmed by 2 bases and 3 bases, with 13 bases remaining between them. Germline values: CDR1 PRHDT, CDR2 FYEKMQ (reference sequence). The CDR3 spells CASSLMSGADTGELFF. The CDR3 bases are TGTGCCAGCAGCTTAATGTCGGGGGCGGACACCGGGGAGCTGTTTTTT.

This clone was seen only once. V gene TRBV15 combines with J gene TRBJ1-1; tentatively, D is TRBD1 (6 bases). CDR3 size: 17 residues. The V end lost 0 bases, the J end lost 1 base, and 15 bases lay between the germline ends. CDR1 and CDR2 from the germline V gene are LNHNV and YYDKDF (reference sequence). Here the CDR3 DNA reads TGTGCCACCAGCAGAGATAATAACCCAGGGGCGAACACTGAAGCTTTCTTT. It yields the protein CATSRDNNPGANTEAFF. Based on the CDR3 plus reference TRBV15 and TRBJ1-1, the full variable domain is DAMVIQNPRYQVTQFGKPVTLSCSQTLNHNVMYWYQQKSSQAPKLLFHYYDKDFNNEADTPDNFQSRRPNTSFCFLDIRSPGLGDTAMYLCATSRDNNPGANTEAFFGQGTRLTVV.

V and J are TRBV21-1 and TRBJ2-1; the table assigns TRBD2, which was not confirmed against the DNA. TRBV21-1 is a known pseudogene. The CDR3 totals 17 residues. The CDR3 nucleotides read TGTGCCAGCAGCAAGAGAAGCCGGGAGCGCATTTACAATGAGCAGTTCTTC. Translated: CASSKRSRERIYNEQFF.

This chain links TRBV19 with TRBJ2-7, with no clear D. The germline V and J ends were trimmed by 8 bases and 0 bases, with 11 bases remaining between them. The CDR3 loop spans 13 amino acids. Germline CDR1 LNHDA, CDR2 SQIVND (reference sequence). CDR3 coding DNA: TGTGCCAGTGGGCATCCCGTCTCCTACGAGCAGTACTTC. Residues: CASGHPVSYEQYF.

V is TRBV20-1 and J is TRBJ1-2; unclear D gene. V lost 5 bases to trimming and J lost 8 bases, with 9 bases between them. The CDR3 runs to 10 residues. Germline V gene lookup returns CDR1 DFQATT and CDR2 SNEGSKA (reference sequence). The CDR3 loop reads CSAEGRGYTF. The CDR3 region has the DNA TGCAGTGCTGAAGGGCGGGGCTACACCTTC.

This chain joins TRBV18 and TRBJ1-5; D might be TRBD1 (5 bases). Germline loops: CDR1 KGHSH, CDR2 LQKENI. V lost 8 bases, J lost 4 bases, and 9 bases lay in between. This CDR3 region has 12 residues. Here the CDR3 DNA reads TGTGCCAGCACCAGGGATAATCAGCCCCAGCATTTT. Protein sequence: CASTRDNQPQHF.

This chain connects TRBV7-6 to TRBJ2-2; TRBD1 matches at 12 bases. The CDR3 extends over 17 amino acids. V was pared by 3 bases and J by 6 bases, with 8 bases of the junction left unmatched. Germline values: CDR1 SGHVS, CDR2 FNYEAQ. The DNA of the CDR3 is TGTGCCAGCAGCTTGGTGGGACAGGGGGCAGTTTCCGGGGAGCTGTTTTTT. Protein: CASSLVGQGAVSGELFF.

The chain recombines TRBV10-3 with TRBJ2-5, with D perhaps assigned TRBD1 or TRBD2 (5 bases each). CDR3 length: 13 residues. Germline V CDR1 and CDR2: ENHRY, SYGVKD. V was shortened by 4 bases and J by 0 bases, with 6 bases between the two germline ends. The CDR3 here is CAISGDHQETQYF. Here the CDR3 DNA reads TGTGCCATCAGTGGGGACCACCAAGAGACCCAGTACTTC.

This clone was seen a few times. The chain links TRBV6-5 to TRBJ1-6; D may be TRBD1 (5 bases). Germline CDR1 MNHEY, CDR2 SVGAGI. Trimming left V 2 bases short and J 10 bases short, with 12 bases between. The CDR3 contains 14 residues. The CDR3 DNA sequence: TGTGCCAGCAGTTACGCAGGGCCGGGATCACCCCTCCACTTT. Its translation is CASSYAGPGSPLHF.